This TCR beta chain is from a study of CD8 T cells in ankylosing spondylitis. Overall study findings and caveats: Among TCR beta sequences, a motif of several highly homologous variants appeared characteristic of ankylosing spondylitis blood. Clones linked to the disease showed a CD8+ phenotype. They occurred at relatively low frequencies in peripheral blood. Reportedly, matched ankylosing spondylitis synovial fluid was significantly enriched for disease-linked clones.

This clonotype was detected ten times or more. Its antigen is not identified. TCRdb itself ran the 5' RACE reads through MiXCR, one entry per CDR3 protein. In the table there are fewer than 550,000 distinct CDR3 sequences, approximately 5% of which are singletons. Trimming took 4 bases from V and 6 from J, leaving 16 bases between them. Germline CDR1 SGHRS, CDR2 YFSETQ. The CDR3 has 14 amino acids. The source is a male donor with ankylosing spondylitis. The chain uses TRBV5-1 and TRBJ2-5; perhaps TRBD1 as D (6 bases). Sequencing was done on a sample of blood, either unsorted or a sorted T cell fraction (not recorded which). The chain's CDR3 is CASSPRTAPKTQYF. The DNA for the CDR3 is TGCGCCAGCAGCCCCCGGACAGCCCCAAAGACCCAGTACTTC. The full variable domain, rest sourced from reference TRBV5-1 and TRBJ2-5, is KAGVTQTPRYLIKTRGQQVTLSCSPISGHRSVSWYQQTPGQGLQFLFEYFSETQRNKGNFPGRFSGRQFSNSRSEMNVSTLELGDSALYLCASSPRTAPKTQYFGPGTRLLVL.